This T cell receptor beta chain was recorded in a study of PD-1 blockade in mismatch repair-deficient tumors. Study overall: Enrolled about 2013-2017, patients had progressing, pretreated mismatch repair-deficient cancers of 12 to 13 types. Findings and caveats of the study: Tumor-resident clones, often undetectable pretreatment in blood, expanded then contracted after pembrolizumab.

This clone was counted a few times. Its specificity is unknown. PCR or immunohistochemistry showed mismatch repair deficiency in every enrolled patient. Profiled with immunoSEQ multiplex PCR; TCRdb holds only in-frame clones, not every one. The sample has 100,000 to 150,000 clones, about 86% seen once. The source of this sequence is an adult with mismatch repair-deficient cancer. The input for sequencing was peripheral blood, taken 44 weeks after starting pembrolizumab.

This CDR3 is CAWTYTGELFF. DNA of the CDR3: TGTGCCTGGACTTACACCGGGGAGCTGTTTTTT. The chain recombines TRBV30 with TRBJ2-2; D remains unclear. Germline V lookup: CDR1 GTSNPN, CDR2 SVGIG (reference sequence). V lost 4 bases, J lost 3 bases, and 3 bases lay in between. The CDR3 is 11 residues long.